The sequence of this T cell receptor beta chain was determined in a study of regulatory T cells in long-lasting Graves disease. Investigators prepared the TCR beta libraries by applying iRepertoire HTBI primers and Arm-PCR of CDR3 regions. TCRdb re-called the multiplex PCR reads with MiXCR, one entry per CDR3 protein. Found here are under 500,000 distinct CDR3 sequences, around 21% of them singletons; the top ten hold about 8.3%. The CDR3 totals 13 residues. V was pared by 6 bases and J by 4 bases, with 15 bases between. Germline values: CDR1 SQVTM, CDR2 ANQGSEA. This clonotype was observed a handful of times. Time point described: persistent/refractory GD, antithyroid drugs over 5 years with positive TRAb. PBMC-extracted RNA yielded the TCR library.

The material sequenced was peripheral blood mononuclear cells (PBMCs), taken when the disease was refractory, from a patient treated with antithyroid drugs. The chain employs TRBV29-1 and TRBJ1-1, with D perhaps matching TRBD1 (6 bases). The source of this sequence is a female donor with Graves disease. CDR3 residues: CSVFGGVGTEAFF. CDR3 sequence (DNA): TGCAGCGTATTCGGGGGCGTGGGCACTGAAGCTTTCTTT.